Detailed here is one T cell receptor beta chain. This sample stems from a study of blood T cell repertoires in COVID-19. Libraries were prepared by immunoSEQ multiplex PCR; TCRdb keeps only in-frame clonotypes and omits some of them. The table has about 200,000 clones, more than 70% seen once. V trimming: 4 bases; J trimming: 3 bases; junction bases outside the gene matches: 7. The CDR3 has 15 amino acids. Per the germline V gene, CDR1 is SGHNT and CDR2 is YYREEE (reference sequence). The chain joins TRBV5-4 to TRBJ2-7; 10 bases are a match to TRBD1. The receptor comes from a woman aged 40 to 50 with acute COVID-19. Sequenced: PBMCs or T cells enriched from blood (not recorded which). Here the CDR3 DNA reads TGTGCCAGCAGCGCAGCCGGGACAGGGGACTACGAGCAGTACTTC. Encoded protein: CASSAAGTGDYEQYF.